This entry lists 6 T cell receptor beta chains sequenced from one sample in a study of identical twins (dated by TCRdb to 2016 to 2017). Library generation was performed with 5' RACE. Sequencing took place on an Illumina HiSeq 2000. TCRdb reworked the public reads: Q25 trimming with fastp, MiXCR clone assembly, productive beta chains retained. All rows with the same CDR3 protein become a single entry with the most common DNA and genes. The sample profile shows hundreds of thousands of distinct CDR3 sequences; 21% of them were found once. The top ten clones comprise 4.3% of the sample. The data also belong to a second study, concerning T cells expressing NK-cell markers.

Sequencing was performed on PBMCs. These receptors were collected from a woman between 18 and 29 years old in good health.

V usage is TRBV12-3 or TRBV12-4 and J usage is TRBJ1-2; 8 bases are a match to TRBD1. The length of the CDR3 is 15 residues. The trim removed 5 bases at V and 6 bases at J, leaving 11 bases unmatched. The CDR3 protein is CASSPRGQGAHGYTF. In DNA, the CDR3 is TGTGCCAGCAGTCCGAGAGGCCAGGGGGCCCATGGCTACACCTTC.

This clonotype was seen only a few times. The rearrangement links TRBV10-3 to TRBJ2-5; D is ambiguous. Deletions cut 4 bases from V and 5 bases from J, with 5 bases between. This CDR3 comprises 11 residues. Germline V gene data show CDR1 as ENHRY and CDR2 as SYGVKD. The CDR3 sequence: CAISAGETQYF. The CDR3 nucleotides read TGTGCCATCAGTGCCGGTGAGACCCAGTACTTC.

The chain links TRBV7-8 to TRBJ2-1; 9 bases agree with TRBD1. The CDR3 has 15 amino acids. From germline, CDR1 is SGHVS and CDR2 FQNEAQ. V gave up 4 bases and J gave up 9 bases; unmatched junction bases: 10. Here the CDR3 DNA reads TGTGCCAGCAGCTCCTTCGGGACAGGGTATACTGAGCAGTTCTTC. Residues: CASSSFGTGYTEQFF. The entire variable domain, with the rest obtained from reference TRBV7-8 and TRBJ2-1, is as follows: GAGVSQSPRYKVAKRGQDVALRCDPISGHVSLFWYQQALGQGPEFLTYFQNEAQLDKSGLPSDRFFAERPEGSVSTLKIQRTQQEDSAVYLCASSSFGTGYTEQFFGPGTRLTVL.

This chain links TRBV2 with TRBJ1-5, with D unclear. CDR3 length equals 15 residues. Germline V gives CDR1 SNHLY, CDR2 FYNNEI. V lost 6 bases to trimming and J lost 3 bases, with 15 bases between them. The CDR3 reads CASRGIGGINQPQHF. In nucleotides, the CDR3 is TGTGCCAGCAGGGGAATAGGCGGAATCAATCAGCCCCAGCATTTT. The full variable domain, with the rest looked up from reference TRBV2 and TRBJ1-5, is EPEVTQTPSHQVTQMGQEVILRCVPISNHLYFYWYRQILGQKVEFLVSFYNNEISEKSEIFDDQFSVERPDGSNFTLKIRSTKLEDSAMYFCASRGIGGINQPQHFGDGTRLSIL.

The V call is TRBV7-9, the J call TRBJ1-2, with 7 bases aligning to TRBD1. V was clipped by 11 bases and J by 3 bases; unmatched bases: 6. This CDR3 spans 12 amino acids. Looked up from germline, CDR1 is SEHNR and CDR2 is FQNEAQ (reference sequence). This chain's CDR3 is CALQQGDYGYTF. The CDR3 DNA sequence: TGTGCCCTTCAGCAGGGGGACTATGGCTACACCTTC.

The J gene is TRBJ2-7, the V gene TRBV12-3 or TRBV12-4; no clear D. The V end was cut by 5 bases, the J end by 0 bases, with 11 bases between. The CDR3 contains 14 residues. CDR3 sequence reads: CASSPSWSSYEQYF. For the CDR3, the DNA is TGTGCCAGCAGTCCGTCCTGGAGCTCCTACGAGCAGTACTTC.